This record looks at one T cell receptor (beta chain) sequence and its context. Trimming removed 3 bases from V and 0 bases from J, with 13 bases in between. The length of the CDR3 is 15 residues. Per the germline V gene, CDR1 is SGHNT and CDR2 is YYREEE (reference sequence). This entry comes from a study of blood T cell repertoires in COVID-19. On the study more broadly: Spain, Italy and the United States supplied samples that represented acute and convalescent COVID-19.

Sequenced by immunoSEQ multiplex PCR; TCRdb stores in-frame clones only, minus some. The sample lists 200,000 or so clones; more than 75% were seen once. This receptor was identified in a person aged 70 to 85 with COVID-19, enrolled during active disease. What was sequenced was peripheral blood. V and J are TRBV5-4 and TRBJ2-7, with D possibly matching TRBD2 (6 bases). The CDR3 sequence is CASSSGLTGSYEQYF. Written as DNA, the CDR3 is TGTGCCAGCAGCTCCGGACTAACCGGCTCCTACGAGCAGTACTTC.